A single sample gave rise to the 31 T cell receptor beta chains below, sequenced in a study of blood T cell repertoires in COVID-19. TCRdb's copy holds only in-frame clones and misses some; the assay was immunoSEQ multiplex PCR. The sample shows about 290,000 clones, roughly nine tenths of them seen only once. The specimen sequenced was peripheral blood. Receptors were obtained from a woman in her thirties with COVID-19, enrolled during active disease.

Written as DNA, the CDR3 is TGTGCCAGCCGCAGTCTACCGGGACTAGCGCCAACAAGGCGGGAGACCCAGTACTTC. This translates into CASRSLPGLAPTRRETQYF. This chain joins TRBV11-2 and TRBJ2-5; 10 nucleotides match TRBD2. The J segment lost 5 bases and the V segment lost 8 bases, leaving 23 bases of the junction unmatched. Germline loops: CDR1 SGHAT, CDR2 FQNNGV. The CDR3 consists of 19 residues.

This clone was observed many times. The J gene is TRBJ2-2, the V gene TRBV6-6, with 13 bases that match TRBD2. With 6 bases clipped from V and 8 bases from J, the junction kept 18 bases outside the gene matches. This CDR3 is built from 19 residues. Germline CDR1 is MNHNY and CDR2 is SVGAGI (reference sequence). DNA for the CDR3: TGTGCCAGCAGCTCCGTGACTAGCGGGGGGCCCCACGCGAGTGGGGAGCTGTTTTTT. This encodes CASSSVTSGGPHASGELFF.

V usage is TRBV7-9 and J usage is TRBJ2-3; 7 bases are a match to TRBD2. CDR3 size: 14 residues. Losses at the gene ends were 3 bases for V and 2 bases for J; bases not matched to a gene: 2. Germline CDR1 and CDR2: SEHNR and FQNEAQ (reference sequence). The CDR3 loop reads CASSFSGDTDTQYF. In DNA form, the CDR3 reads TGTGCCAGCAGCTTCAGCGGGGACACAGATACGCAGTATTTT.

The CDR3 region has the DNA TGCGCCAGCAGCCTTGACCTCACAGGGTTCTACGGGGAGCTGTTTTTT. It yields the protein CASSLDLTGFYGELFF. This chain uses TRBV5-1 with TRBJ2-2, with D perhaps matching TRBD1 (6 bases). The germline V gene has CDR1 SGHRS and CDR2 YFSETQ. V was trimmed by 4 bases and J by 7 bases, leaving 20 bases between them. This CDR3 has 16 residues.

The rearrangement uses TRBV11-2 and TRBJ2-3, with TRBD2 matching over 9 bases. V was pared by 5 bases and J by 3 bases, with 6 bases of the junction left unmatched. The CDR3 is 15 amino acids. Germline values: CDR1 SGHAT, CDR2 FQNNGV. The CDR3 reads CASSLRLAATDTQYF. CDR3 nucleotides: TGTGCCAGCAGCCTCCGACTAGCGGCGACAGATACGCAGTATTTT.

V is TRBV2 and J is TRBJ1-5; 9 nucleotides agree with TRBD1. The ends lost 5 bases at V and 0 bases at J; junction bases unmatched: 2. Germline V gene sequence: CDR1 SNHLY, CDR2 FYNNEI. CDR3 size: 15 residues. CDR3 nucleotide sequence: TGTGCCAGCAGTTGGGGACAGGGTAGCAATCAGCCCCAGCATTTT. Translated, it gives CASSWGQGSNQPQHF.

This clone has a single count. This sequence joins TRBV28 and TRBJ2-3, with D maybe TRBD1 (5 bases). Trimming took off 3 bases at V and 6 bases at J, with 16 bases between the two ends. CDR1 and CDR2 from the germline V gene are MDHEN and SYDVKM. CDR3 length equals 15 residues. The CDR3 nucleotides are TGTGCCAGCAGTTTTTTTCCCAGGGCCCCCGATACGCAGTATTTT. Translated: CASSFFPRAPDTQYF.

In this sample, this clone turned up once. The chain links TRBV5-1 to TRBJ1-2; D is possibly TRBD1 (6 bases). The ends were cut back, 4 bases at V and 2 bases at J, with 9 bases in the middle. CDR1 is SGHRS and CDR2 is YFSETQ in the germline V gene. This CDR3 has 13 residues. CDR3 amino acids: CASSPDRNYGYTF. CDR3 DNA sequence: TGCGCCAGCAGCCCCGACAGGAACTATGGCTACACCTTC.

This chain joins TRBV27 and TRBJ2-5; D ambiguous. CDR1 is MNHEY and CDR2 is SMNVEV in the germline V gene (reference sequence). The CDR3 consists of 13 residues. Trimming pared 11 bases from V and 4 bases from J, leaving 17 bases between. The DNA of the CDR3 is TGTGCCGGCCCTTTGGTTTCGGGAGAGACCCAGTACTTC. The encoded protein is CAGPLVSGETQYF.

CDR3 sequence reads: CASSRGTGLAGISSYNEQFF. The CDR3 DNA reads TGTGCCAGCAGTAGGGGGACGGGACTAGCGGGGATTAGCTCCTACAATGAGCAGTTCTTC. V usage is TRBV2 and J usage is TRBJ2-1, with TRBD2 matching over 13 bases. The CDR3 spans 20 residues. From germline, CDR1 is SNHLY and CDR2 FYNNEI. V shed 5 bases and J 0 bases; nucleotides not matched to a gene: 13.

The chain employs TRBV5-6 and TRBJ2-5, with 13 bases matching TRBD2. The CDR3 sequence is 17 residues long. Germline V gene sequence: CDR1 SGHDT, CDR2 YYEEEE. The junction had 11 bases not matched to a gene; V was cut back by 4 bases and J by 5 bases. This chain's CDR3 is CASSNWGLAGTRETQYF. As DNA, the CDR3 is TGTGCCAGCAGCAATTGGGGACTAGCGGGGACACGGGAGACCCAGTACTTC.

The V gene is TRBV6-5, the J gene TRBJ1-2; no reliable D call. The CDR3 loop spans 12 amino acids. Germline CDR1 and CDR2: MNHEY and SVGAGI. V lost 8 bases, J lost 2 bases, and 9 bases lay in between. CDR3 DNA sequence: TGTGCCAGCTCCAACCTAAACTATGGCTACACCTTC. Its protein is CASSNLNYGYTF.

The genes are TRBV5-6 and TRBJ2-1; 8 nucleotides match TRBD2. This CDR3 comprises 15 residues. The germline CDR1 and CDR2 sequences are SGHDT and YYEEEE. Trimming at V came to 9 bases and at J to 0 bases, leaving 8 bases not matched to a gene. CDR3 sequence reads: CATIAGSSSYNEQFF. DNA of the CDR3: TGTGCCACCATAGCGGGGTCGAGCTCCTACAATGAGCAGTTCTTC.

The chain employs TRBV19 and TRBJ2-1; TRBD2 matches 9 bases. With 1 base clipped from V and 7 bases from J, the junction kept 11 bases outside the gene matches. The CDR3 covers 17 residues. The V gene's germline CDR1 is LNHDA and CDR2 SQIVND (reference sequence). This CDR3 reads CASSIGFSGGPGNEQFF. CDR3 bases: TGTGCCAGTAGTATAGGCTTTAGCGGGGGCCCGGGGAATGAGCAGTTCTTC.

The chain carries TRBV18 and TRBJ2-2; TRBD1 matches 8 bases. The CDR3 covers 16 residues. The ends lost 3 bases at V and 5 bases at J; junction bases unmatched: 8. The germline CDR1 and CDR2 sequences are KGHSH and LQKENI. The DNA for the CDR3 is TGTGCCAGCTCACCTTCAAAGGACAGGGCGACCGGGGAGCTGTTTTTT. This sequence encodes CASSPSKDRATGELFF.

The count of this clone is one. This same CDR3 is encoded by further DNA sequences in the sample. The CDR3 nucleotides read TGCGCCAGCAGCTTGGAAGGGAGCTATGGCTACACCTTC. Its protein product is CASSLEGSYGYTF. The rearrangement joins TRBV5-1 to TRBJ1-2; D unresolved. CDR3 length equals 13 residues. Germline V gene lookup returns CDR1 SGHRS and CDR2 YFSETQ. V was clipped by 0 bases and J by 4 bases, with 7 bases between them.

This chain connects TRBV3-1 (or the pseudogene TRBV3-2) to TRBJ2-3, with D perhaps matching TRBD2 (5 bases). Between the trimmed V and J ends, which lost 4 bases and 4 bases, there was a span of 12 bases. Germline CDR1 reads LGHDT; CDR2 reads YNNKEL (reference sequence). The CDR3 has 14 amino acids. CDR3 in DNA: TGTGCCAGCAGCCGCCTTACTAGAGCAGATACGCAGTATTTT. It translates to CASSRLTRADTQYF.

This chain joins TRBV4-1 and TRBJ2-5, with 8 bases lining up with TRBD1. The CDR3 runs 16 residues. Germline-derived CDR1 and CDR2 are MGHRA and YSYEKL. V was clipped by 1 base and J by 1 base; unmatched bases: 5. CDR3 residues: CASSQVYTGGQETQYF. The CDR3 DNA sequence: TGCGCCAGCAGCCAAGTTTACACAGGGGGCCAAGAGACCCAGTACTTC.

The V call is TRBV29-1, the J call TRBJ2-3; D not resolved. The CDR3 runs to 16 residues. Germline CDR1 SQVTM, CDR2 ANQGSEA. Trimming left V 4 bases short and J 2 bases short, with 19 bases between. The CDR3: CSVGSTTSASTDTQYF. CDR3 nucleotides: TGCAGCGTTGGGAGTACCACCTCAGCATCCACAGATACGCAGTATTTT.

The chain links TRBV5-8 to TRBJ1-2, with D perhaps matching TRBD1 (5 bases). The germline CDR1 and CDR2 sequences are SGHTS and YDEGEE. The CDR3 consists of 15 residues. V was pared by 4 bases and J by 7 bases, with 20 bases between. The CDR3 DNA follows: TGTGCCAGCAGCACAGAACGGGGGTTGCTCTCTGGCTACACCTTC. Translated, it gives CASSTERGLLSGYTF.

The rearrangement joins TRBV30 to TRBJ2-3; 9 bases are a match to TRBD1. Germline CDR1 reads GTSNPN; CDR2 reads SVGIG (reference sequence). The CDR3 consists of 14 residues. The J segment lost 4 bases and the V segment lost 6 bases, leaving 8 bases of the junction unmatched. The CDR3 DNA reads TGTGCCTGTTCCGGGACAGGGTCTCCAGATACGCAGTATTTT. Translated: CACSGTGSPDTQYF.

The J gene is TRBJ2-3, the V gene TRBV6-5; D is unresolved. Per the germline V gene, CDR1 is MNHEY and CDR2 is SVGAGI. V gave up 0 bases and J gave up 2 bases, with 9 bases separating them. This CDR3 is 15 amino acids long. The CDR3 reads CASSYSSEVTDTQYF. CDR3 coding DNA: TGTGCCAGCAGTTACTCGTCAGAAGTCACAGATACGCAGTATTTT.

This clone was seen a single time. V is TRBV2 and J is TRBJ1-5; TRBD1 matches 9 bases. The CDR3 consists of 15 residues. CDR1 and CDR2 (germline): SNHLY, FYNNEI. Germline trimming cut 6 bases from V and 1 base from J; bases unmatched to any gene: 4. CDR3 region: CASRGTGLSNQPQHF. The CDR3 region has the DNA TGTGCCAGCAGGGGGACAGGGTTGAGCAATCAGCCCCAGCATTTT.

The chain joins TRBV5-1 to TRBJ1-6, with D perhaps matching TRBD1 (5 bases). V was pared by 3 bases and J by 7 bases, with 11 bases between. The germline V gene has CDR1 SGHRS and CDR2 YFSETQ. This CDR3 is built from 14 residues. In DNA form, the CDR3 reads TGCGCCAGCAGCTACGACAGTCAGAATTCACCCCTCCACTTT. Protein sequence: CASSYDSQNSPLHF.

This clone was seen a single time. The gene calls are TRBV12-5 and TRBJ2-1, with 12 bases identical to TRBD2. Germline CDR1 and CDR2: LGHNT and FRNRAP. The CDR3 loop spans 15 amino acids. The V and J ends lost 5 bases and 6 bases, in that order; junction bases with no gene match: 5. CDR3 in amino acids: CASGKTSGGFNEQFF. DNA for the CDR3: TGTGCTAGTGGTAAAACTAGCGGGGGGTTCAATGAGCAGTTCTTC.

This clone was counted a single time. This rearrangement joins TRBV25-1 to TRBJ1-3, with 7 bases fitting TRBD1. Per germline, CDR1 MGHDK and CDR2 SYGVNS. The CDR3 is made up of 16 amino acids. Unmatched junction bases numbered 9, after V lost 3 bases and J lost 4 bases. CDR3 nucleotide sequence: TGTGCCAGCAGTGATGATAGACAGGGAACAGGAAACACCATATATTTT. Translating gives CASSDDRQGTGNTIYF.

The V call is TRBV7-9, the J call TRBJ2-7, with D possibly TRBD1 on 5 matching bases. The CDR3 covers 13 residues. Germline V gene sequence: CDR1 SEHNR, CDR2 FQNEAQ (reference sequence). The V and J ends lost 1 base and 3 bases respectively, with 7 bases between them. CDR3 sequence reads: CASSLGRDYEQYF. Here the CDR3 DNA reads TGTGCCAGCAGCTTAGGCAGGGACTACGAGCAGTACTTC.

This chain links TRBV5-1 with TRBJ2-7; 11 nucleotides agree with TRBD2. CDR1 is SGHRS, CDR2 YFSETQ, per germline. The CDR3 runs 14 residues. With V trimmed by 2 bases and J by 5 bases, 3 bases remained unmatched. CDR3 sequence reads: CASSFSGGANEQYF. DNA for the CDR3: TGCGCCAGCAGCTTTAGCGGGGGGGCCAACGAGCAGTACTTC.

For the CDR3, the DNA is TGTGCCAGCAGCTCTCTAGAGACCCAGTACTTC. Translation gives CASSSLETQYF. The rearrangement uses TRBV7-8 and TRBJ2-5; no clear D. The length of the CDR3 is 11 residues. V lost 4 bases to trimming and J lost 4 bases, with 4 bases between them. Germline CDR1 is SGHVS and CDR2 is FQNEAQ.

The V and J genes are TRBV7-8 and TRBJ2-7; 10 bases align to TRBD2. With 2 bases clipped from V and 2 bases from J, the junction kept 3 bases outside the gene matches. CDR3 length: 15 amino acids. Germline CDR1 reads SGHVS; CDR2 reads FQNEAQ. CDR3 DNA: TGTGCCAGCAGCTTACTAGCGGGGGCCCCCTACGAGCAGTACTTC. It is translated as CASSLLAGAPYEQYF. Looking up the rest from reference TRBV7-8 and TRBJ2-7 gives the full variable domain: GAGVSQSPRYKVAKRGQDVALRCDPISGHVSLFWYQQALGQGPEFLTYFQNEAQLDKSGLPSDRFFAERPEGSVSTLKIQRTQQEDSAVYLCASSLLAGAPYEQYFGPGTRLTVT.

This chain connects TRBV5-1 to TRBJ1-1; D remains unclear. The CDR3 consists of 13 residues. The V end lost 4 bases, the J end lost 1 base, and 8 bases lay between the germline ends. Germline V CDR1 and CDR2: SGHRS, YFSETQ. CDR3 region: CASSPFGNTEAFF. The CDR3 region has the DNA TGCGCCAGCAGCCCATTCGGGAACACTGAAGCTTTCTTT.